The text below deals with one TCR beta chain. The data were taken from a study of blood T cell repertoires in COVID-19. Study context: Spain, Italy and the United States supplied samples that represented acute and convalescent COVID-19. PBMCs, B-cell-depleted T cells, or T cells provided the cDNA or gDNA that made up the material.

Data came from immunoSEQ multiplex PCR; TCRdb stores just in-frame clones and leaves some out. The data hold about 400,000 clones, with roughly 90% observed a single time. V gave up 4 bases and J gave up 8 bases; unmatched junction bases: 12. The germline CDR1 and CDR2 sequences are LGHDT and YNNKEL (reference sequence). The CDR3 spans 17 residues. This clonotype was sampled from a man aged 35 to 55 with acute or convalescent COVID-19. This chain links TRBV3-1 (or the pseudogene TRBV3-2) with TRBJ2-1, with 12 bases aligning to TRBD2. The specimen sequenced was peripheral blood. CDR3 nucleotide sequence: TGTGCCAGCAGCCGCCAACTAGCGGGAGGAGTAATAGATGAGCAGTTCTTC. Protein product: CASSRQLAGGVIDEQFF.